Listed below are T cell receptor beta chains from one sample, sequenced in a study of T cell responses to AZD1222 COVID-19 vaccine. Some clones are missing from TCRdb's copy, which holds only in-frame ones; the method was immunoSEQ multiplex PCR. Of 120,000 to 150,000 clones listed, approximately 90% are singletons. Sequencing used peripheral blood, obtained on day 0 of MenACWY control vaccination. Receptor source: an adult in good health. Each CDR3 is given with its conserved first and last residue. The D gene is left open where the match is weak. The size of a clone is reported for some rows only, either as once, few or many, or as a class for expanded clones.

CDR3 protein	CDR3 DNA	J gene	D gene	V gene	clone size	CDR3 length
CSARLDEQFF	TGCAGTGCCAGACTAGATGAGCAGTTCTTC	TRBJ2-1	NA	TRBV20-1	NA	10
CASSMGLAVVTDTQYF	TGTGCCAGCAGTATGGGACTAGCGGTCGTCACAGATACGCAGTATTTT	TRBJ2-3	TRBD2	TRBV27	NA	16
CASSLVGEDTEAFF	TGTGCCAGCAGCTTGGTAGGGGAGGACACTGAAGCTTTCTTT	TRBJ1-1	NA	TRBV5-4	NA	14
CASSQADGYNEKLFF	TGTGCCAGCAGCCAGGCAGACGGATATAATGAAAAACTGTTTTTT	TRBJ1-4	NA	TRBV4-2	NA	15
CASSLLTVFSYNEQFF	TGTGCCAGCAGTTTACTGACTGTTTTCTCCTACAATGAGCAGTTCTTC	TRBJ2-1	NA	TRBV28	NA	16
CASSQDIVGSPLHF	TGCGCCAGCAGCCAAGATATAGTTGGATCACCCCTCCACTTT	TRBJ1-6	NA	TRBV4-1	few	14
CASSETQGNQPQHF	TGTGCCAGCAGTGAAACACAGGGCAATCAGCCCCAGCATTTT	TRBJ1-5	NA	TRBV6-1	NA	14
CASSMEGLNEAFF	TGTGCCAGTAGTATGGAGGGGCTAAATGAAGCTTTCTTT	TRBJ1-1	NA	TRBV19	NA	13
CASSELIAGKDVDTQYF	TGTGCCAGCAGTGAATTAATAGCAGGGAAGGACGTCGATACGCAGTATTTT	TRBJ2-3	NA	TRBV2	once	17
CASSLTDMNTEAFF	TGTGCCAGCAGCTTAACAGACATGAACACTGAAGCTTTCTTT	TRBJ1-1	NA	TRBV7-3	NA	14